Listed below are T cell receptor beta chains from one sample, sequenced in a study of T-cell memory formation after mild COVID-19. Via MiXCR, TCRdb re-called the 5' RACE reads, giving one row per CDR3 protein. The table has roughly 160,000 distinct CDR3 sequences, approximately 10% seen once; the top ten hold 3.5% to 4.5%. The sample was PBMCs or a T cell subset sorted from them (not recorded which). The source is a man aged 18 to 29 who had mild COVID-19 (a few samples of this study predate the infection). Cell type and time point are not known. Both conserved end residues are part of each CDR3. The order of the fields is D gene, clone size, J gene, V gene, CDR3 DNA, CDR3 protein. D genes are given only for firm matches. The size of a clone is reported for some rows only, either as once, few or many, or as a class for expanded clones.

NA few TRBJ2-3 TRBV5-1 TGCGCCAGCAGCTTGGGACAAGCTGAGCAGTATTTT CASSLGQAEQYF
TRBD2 few TRBJ2-4 TRBV7-2 TGTGCCAGCAGCACCCCTAGCGGGGGAAACATTCAGTACTTC CASSTPSGGNIQYF
TRBD1 NA TRBJ2-7 TRBV10-1 TGCGCCAGCGGGAGACAGGGGGACGAGCAGTACTTC CASGRQGDEQYF
NA NA TRBJ2-7 TRBV30 TGTGCCTGGAGTGTACTCCGCAGGGTTGGCTACGAGCAGTACTTC CAWSVLRRVGYEQYF
NA many TRBJ1-5 TRBV6-5 TGTGCCAGCAGGCCTGACATGGAGAATCAGCCCCAGCATTTT CASRPDMENQPQHF
NA NA TRBJ1-1 TRBV5-4 TGTGCCAGCAGCTTCGCCGGGGGCCAGTGGACTGAAGCTTTCTTT CASSFAGGQWTEAFF
TRBD2 few TRBJ2-3 TRBV19 TGTGCCAGTATCCAGCGGGGGGGCCTATATACGCAGTATTTT CASIQRGGLYTQYF
TRBD2 few TRBJ2-1 TRBV29-1 TGCAGCGCCCATACTAGCGGGGGGTCCAATGAGCAGTTCTTC CSAHTSGGSNEQFF
NA NA TRBJ1-1 TRBV20-1 TGCAGTGCTTTCGACGCTGGTGGGACTCGGAACACTGAAGCTTTCTTT CSAFDAGGTRNTEAFF
TRBD2 NA TRBJ2-3 TRBV4-1 TGCGCCAGCAGCCAAGAGGCCCACTTGGCGGGGGTTACGCAGTATTTT CASSQEAHLAGVTQYF
TRBD2 NA TRBJ2-1 TRBV6-5 TGTGCCAGCAGTTACAACGGGGGGGTTTACAATGAGCAGTTCTTC CASSYNGGVYNEQFF
NA NA TRBJ1-1 TRBV7-2 TGTGCCAGCAGCTTAGGGCGGAGGAACACTGAAGCTTTCTTT CASSLGRRNTEAFF
TRBD1 NA TRBJ1-1 TRBV20-1 TGCAGTGCTAGAGATATTATTTCAGGGGGCAATGCTGAAGCTTTCTTT CSARDIISGGNAEAFF
NA NA TRBJ2-7 TRBV19 TGTGCCAGTAGTGAAGTGGCAGCCTACGAGCAGTACTTC CASSEVAAYEQYF
NA few TRBJ1-1 TRBV7-9 TGTGCCAGCAGCTTATGGGCGGAGACTGAAGCTTTCTTT CASSLWAETEAFF
TRBD1 few TRBJ1-1 TRBV5-1 TGCGCCAGCAGAGCCGGGACAGTGGGTGATACTGAAGCTTTCTTT CASRAGTVGDTEAFF
NA NA TRBJ1-4 TRBV6-6 TGTGCCAGCCATTCAAACGACGGCACAACTAATGAAAAACTGTTTTTT CASHSNDGTTNEKLFF
TRBD2 NA TRBJ2-6 TRBV7-6 TGTGCCAGCAGTCTCGGCGGGGGCTCTGGGGCCAACGTCCTGACTTTC CASSLGGGSGANVLTF
NA few TRBJ2-7 TRBV5-1 TGCGCCAGCAGTAGCTTCTCCCGTGATAGCGAGCAGTACTTC CASSSFSRDSEQYF
TRBD1 NA TRBJ2-3 TRBV6-5 TGTGCCAGCAGTTACGCAGGACAGGGCACAGATACGCAGTATTTT CASSYAGQGTDTQYF
TRBD1 few TRBJ2-7 TRBV12-3/TRBV12-4 TGTGCCAGCAGTTTTGGGACAGGATCCTACGAGCAGTACTTC CASSFGTGSYEQYF
NA many TRBJ2-5 TRBV7-2 TGTGCCAGCAGCTCCTCCCGTGGGGAGACCCAGTACTTC CASSSSRGETQYF
NA few TRBJ1-1 TRBV5-1 TGCGCCAGCAGCTGGAACCCGACAGGTCGGGATGAAGCTTTCTTT CASSWNPTGRDEAFF
NA few TRBJ2-7 TRBV5-1 TGCGCCAGCAGCTTGGGACTAGATATCAACGAGCAGTACTTC CASSLGLDINEQYF
NA NA TRBJ1-5 TRBV28 TGTGCCAGCAGGCAAGGGGGAAGCAATCAGCCCCAGCATTTT CASRQGGSNQPQHF
NA once TRBJ1-1 TRBV12-3/TRBV12-4 TGTGCCAGCAGCCGCCACGAAAGGACTGAAGCTTTCTTT CASSRHERTEAFF
NA many TRBJ2-7 TRBV9 TGTGCCAGCAGCGGCCTCCTTTACGAGCAGTACTTC CASSGLLYEQYF
NA NA TRBJ1-1 TRBV12-3/TRBV12-4 TGTGCCAGCACCTTAAGGGTGGGGGCGGTGAACACTGAAGCTTTCTTT CASTLRVGAVNTEAFF
TRBD1 NA TRBJ2-7 TRBV12-3/TRBV12-4 TGTGCCAGCAGAAGAACAGGGGGAGGCTACGAGCAGTACTTC CASRRTGGGYEQYF
TRBD1 NA TRBJ1-4 TRBV25-1 TGTGCCAGCAGTGAAGGGACAGCTAATGAAAAACTGTTTTTT CASSEGTANEKLFF
TRBD2 few TRBJ2-3 TRBV7-2 TGTGCCAGCACCCTTAGAAGGCGGGGGGTCACAGATACGCAGTATTTT CASTLRRRGVTDTQYF
TRBD1 few TRBJ2-7 TRBV11-2 TGTGCCAGCAGGTGGGACAGCCACGAGCAGTACTTC CASRWDSHEQYF
NA many TRBJ2-5 TRBV5-1 TGCGCCAGCAGCTTCTCAGGTGTACAAGAGACCCAGTACTTC CASSFSGVQETQYF
NA NA TRBJ2-5 TRBV9 TGTGCCAGCAGCCTGACCCCCGGACAAGAGACCCAGTACTTC CASSLTPGQETQYF
NA few TRBJ2-1 TRBV6-5 TGTGCCAGCAGTACGAATCGGGTAGCTAGGCTCAATGAGCAGTTCTTC CASSTNRVARLNEQFF
TRBD1 NA TRBJ2-2 TRBV25-1 TGTGCCAGCCGGGGAGGGACAGGGGTAACCGGGGAGCTGTTTTTT CASRGGTGVTGELFF
NA NA TRBJ2-3 TRBV9 TGTGCCAGCAGCGTAGGGGGGGCTAGGGATACGCAGTATTTT CASSVGGARDTQYF
NA NA TRBJ1-3 TRBV6-5 NA CASSSSGHAGSGNTIYF
NA NA TRBJ1-2 TRBV7-6 TGTGCCAGCAGCAACCCGGGCCTCGGCTATGGCTACACCTTC CASSNPGLGYGYTF
NA NA TRBJ2-1 TRBV20-1 TGCAGTGCTAGAGATTTGGGGGGGGCCAATGAGCAGTTCTTC CSARDLGGANEQFF
TRBD2 few TRBJ2-3 TRBV6-2/TRBV6-3 TGTGCCAGTGAAAGACTAGCGGGGATCACAGATACGCAGTATTTT CASERLAGITDTQYF
NA NA TRBJ1-5 TRBV12-3/TRBV12-4 TGTGCCAGCAGTACACTCGACAGTCTCCAGCCCCAGCATTTT CASSTLDSLQPQHF
TRBD2 few TRBJ2-1 TRBV9 TGTGCCAGCAGCGTACTAGCGGGGTTTAGTGAGCAGTTCTTC CASSVLAGFSEQFF
NA few TRBJ2-3 TRBV7-2 TGTGCCAGCAGCTTTCGATCTAGCACAGATACGCAGTATTTT CASSFRSSTDTQYF
NA few TRBJ2-7 TRBV9 TGTGCCAGCAGCCCTGGGGGAAGTCGCTACGAGCAGTACTTC CASSPGGSRYEQYF
NA NA TRBJ2-3 TRBV6-2/TRBV6-3 TGTGCCAGTGAGTCTGGGGTCACAGATACGCAGTATTTT CASESGVTDTQYF
NA few TRBJ2-3 TRBV6-2/TRBV6-3 TGTGCCAGCAGTTATTCCGACAGCCACGATACGCAGTATTTT CASSYSDSHDTQYF
NA NA TRBJ1-1 TRBV6-1 TGTGCCAGCAGGATACTGGGGAACACTGAAGCTTTCTTT CASRILGNTEAFF
TRBD1 few TRBJ1-1 TRBV29-1 TGCAGCGCTGGGACAGGGTTGGGACAAATAGCTTTCTTT CSAGTGLGQIAFF
NA NA TRBJ2-7 TRBV5-1 TGCGCCAGCAGCTTGGACAGGGTTGTGGACGAGCAGTACTTC CASSLDRVVDEQYF
TRBD1 few TRBJ1-2 TRBV6-2/TRBV6-3 TGTGCCAGCAGACCAAACCGCGGACAGGACAACTATGGCTACACCTTC CASRPNRGQDNYGYTF
TRBD1 few TRBJ2-3 TRBV10-3 TGTGCCATCACTCCGGGACAGGGACCAACAGATACGCAGTATTTT CAITPGQGPTDTQYF
NA many TRBJ2-3 TRBV7-9 TGTGCCAGCAGCTCACCAGGGGTGAATACGCAGTATTTT CASSSPGVNTQYF
NA many TRBJ1-5 TRBV6-5 TGTGCCAGCAGTCACGACAGTGGGCTCCAGCCCCAGCATTTT CASSHDSGLQPQHF
TRBD2 NA TRBJ2-3 TRBV11-2 TGTGCCAGCAGCTTAGGCGGGGGGGCCTTAGATACGCAGTATTTT CASSLGGGALDTQYF
NA few TRBJ2-2 TRBV19 TGTGCCAGTAGTACATCAAGGGGACAAGCGAACACCGGGGAGCTGTTTTTT CASSTSRGQANTGELFF
TRBD2 NA TRBJ2-2 TRBV28 TGTGCCGTCGGGAGGGCGAACACCGGGGAGCTGTTTTTT CAVGRANTGELFF
TRBD1 NA TRBJ2-6 TRBV28 TGTGCCAGCAGCCCGGACAGGGCTCCTGGGGCCAACGTCCTGACTTTC CASSPDRAPGANVLTF
NA NA TRBJ2-3 TRBV4-3 TGCGCCAGCAGCCAAGAACAGGGCAATACGCAGTATTTT CASSQEQGNTQYF
TRBD1 few TRBJ1-5 TRBV12-3/TRBV12-4 TGTGCCAGCAGGAAAGAGACAGGGCGGCATCAGCCCCAGCATTTT CASRKETGRHQPQHF